This T cell receptor (beta chain) appears in the sequencing data of a study of blood T cell repertoires in COVID-19. The overall study: Donors in the United States, Italy and Spain gave samples during acute or convalescent COVID-19. PBMCs, B-cell-depleted T cells, or T cells provided the cDNA or gDNA that made up the material.

Original analysis: The assay estimated nucleated cells by amplifying reference gene primers. Using immunoSEQ multiplex PCR, the repertoire was profiled, and TCRdb retains in-frame clones only, with some absent. V and J calls and clone size follow that table, whereas D and trimming were derived from the DNA. The sample yields some 300,000 clones, 88% seen once. The CDR3 is made up of 16 amino acids. Germline V gives CDR1 SNHLY, CDR2 FYNNEI. Trimming stripped 2 bases from V and 5 bases from J, with 18 bases between. The TCR sequence derives from a woman under 40 who had recovered from COVID-19. The source material was peripheral blood. The V gene is TRBV2, the J gene TRBJ2-5, with D tentatively TRBD1 (5 bases). CDR3 sequence: CASSEFGQGGRETQYF. The CDR3 DNA is TGTGCCAGCAGTGAATTTGGGCAGGGCGGTAGGGAGACCCAGTACTTC.